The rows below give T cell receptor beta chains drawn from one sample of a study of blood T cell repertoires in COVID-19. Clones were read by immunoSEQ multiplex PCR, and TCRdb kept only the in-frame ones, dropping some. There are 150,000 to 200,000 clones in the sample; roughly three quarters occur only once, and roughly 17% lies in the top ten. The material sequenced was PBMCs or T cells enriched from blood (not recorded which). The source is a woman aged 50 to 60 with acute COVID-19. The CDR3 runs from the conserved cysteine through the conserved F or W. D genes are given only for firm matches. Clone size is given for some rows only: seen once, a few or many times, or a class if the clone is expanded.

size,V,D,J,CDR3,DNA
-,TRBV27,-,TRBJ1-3,CASSGTPSGNTIYF,TGTGCCAGTTCCGGGACACCCTCTGGAAACACCATATATTTT
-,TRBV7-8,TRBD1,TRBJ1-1,CASSLGTGANMNTEAFF,TGTGCCAGCAGCTTAGGGACAGGAGCCAACATGAACACTGAAGCTTTCTTT
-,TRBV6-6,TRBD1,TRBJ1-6,CASSPGQENSPLHF,TGTGCCAGCAGCCCGGGACAGGAGAATTCACCCCTCCACTTT
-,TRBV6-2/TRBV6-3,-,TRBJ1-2,CASSLRQGNYGYTF,TGTGCCAGCAGTTTACGGCAGGGTAACTATGGCTACACCTTC
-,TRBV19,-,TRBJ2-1,CASLGTGGNEQFF,TGTGCCAGTTTGGGGACTGGGGGTAATGAGCAGTTCTTC
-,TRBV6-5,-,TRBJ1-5,CASSAVSNQPQHF,TGTGCCAGCTCGGCGGTTAGCAATCAGCCCCAGCATTTT
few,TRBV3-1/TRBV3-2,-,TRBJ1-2,CASSQGGGAYGYTF,TGTGCCAGCAGCCAAGGCGGGGGGGCCTATGGCTACACCTTC
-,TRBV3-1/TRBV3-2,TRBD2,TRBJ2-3,CASSLAGGVSGTDTQYF,TGTGCCAGCAGCCTGGCGGGGGGGGTCAGTGGCACAGATACGCAGTATTTT
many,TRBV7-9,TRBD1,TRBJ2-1,CASSPRQGPYNEQFF,TGTGCCAGCAGCCCGCGACAGGGGCCATACAATGAGCAGTTCTTC
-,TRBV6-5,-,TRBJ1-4,CASSSGIEKLFF,TGTGCCAGCAGTTCAGGGATTGAAAAACTGTTTTTT
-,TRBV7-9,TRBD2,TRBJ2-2,CASSFRSGGPTGELFF,TGTGCCAGCAGCTTTCGGAGCGGGGGACCCACCGGGGAGCTGTTTTTT
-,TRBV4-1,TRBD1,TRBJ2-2,CASSLQGTGELFF,TGCGCCAGCAGCCTACAGGGGACCGGGGAGCTGTTTTTT
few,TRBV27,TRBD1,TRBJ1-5,CASSPRTGGSNQPQHF,TGTGCCAGCAGTCCAAGGACAGGGGGGTCAAATCAGCCCCAGCATTTT
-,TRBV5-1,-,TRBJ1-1,CASSLGPAATEAFF,TGCGCCAGCAGCTTGGGGCCCGCTGCCACTGAAGCTTTCTTT
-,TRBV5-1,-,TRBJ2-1,CASSRRSSFF,TGCGCCAGCAGCCGGAGGTCGTCCTTCTTC
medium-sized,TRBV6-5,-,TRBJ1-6,CASSYQGLNSPLHF,TGTGCCAGCAGTTACCAGGGCTTAAATTCACCCCTCCACTTT
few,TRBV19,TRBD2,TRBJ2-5,CASSLLAGWRETQYF,TGTGCCAGTAGTTTACTAGCGGGGTGGAGGGAGACCCAGTACTTC
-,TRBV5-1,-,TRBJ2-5,CASSLEPRGFQETQYF,TGCGCCAGCAGCTTGGAACCCCGGGGGTTCCAAGAGACCCAGTACTTC
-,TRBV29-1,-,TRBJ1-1,CSVGHAGVSLF,TGCAGCGTTGGGCACGCAGGGGTCTCCCTGTTT
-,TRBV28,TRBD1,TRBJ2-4,CASSPLLGQGVAKNIQYF,TGTGCCAGCAGTCCCCTACTGGGACAGGGGGTCGCCAAAAACATTCAGTACTTC
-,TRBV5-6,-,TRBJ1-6,CASSLVGTLYSPLHF,TGTGCCAGCAGCTTGGTTGGGACACTTTATTCACCCCTCCACTTT
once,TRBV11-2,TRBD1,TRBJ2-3,CASSLDRGDTQYF,TGTGCCAGCAGCTTAGACAGGGGGGATACGCAGTATTTT
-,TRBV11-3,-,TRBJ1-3,CASSLVGGQPSGNTIYF,TGTGCCAGCAGCTTAGTAGGCGGACAGCCCTCTGGAAACACCATATATTTT
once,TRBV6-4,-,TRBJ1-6,CASSEVLRNSPLHF,TGTGCCAGCAGTGAGGTACTGCGTAATTCACCCCTCCACTTT
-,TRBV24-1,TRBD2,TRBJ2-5,CATSDLAGGRETQYF,TGTGCCACCAGTGATTTAGCGGGGGGGCGGGAGACCCAGTACTTC
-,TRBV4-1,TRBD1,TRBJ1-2,CASSQSTRTGFGGYTF,TGCGCCAGCAGCCAATCAACGCGGACAGGGTTTGGTGGCTACACCTTC
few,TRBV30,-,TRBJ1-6,CACARGVNSPLHF,TGTGCCTGCGCCAGGGGAGTGAATTCACCCCTCCACTTT
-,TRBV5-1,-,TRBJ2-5,CASSFDWTQETQYF,TGCGCCAGCAGCTTCGACTGGACACAGGAGACCCAGTACTTC
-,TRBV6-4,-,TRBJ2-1,CASSPLGGLRDEQFF,TGTGCCAGCAGCCCTCTCGGGGGGCTCAGGGATGAGCAGTTCTTC
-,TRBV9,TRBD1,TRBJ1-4,CASSVGQGASPTNEKLFF,TGTGCCAGCAGCGTCGGACAGGGGGCAAGTCCAACTAATGAAAAACTGTTTTTT
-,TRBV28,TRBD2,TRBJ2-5,CASSPAGAQETQYF,TGTGCCAGCAGTCCAGCGGGGGCCCAAGAGACCCAGTACTTC
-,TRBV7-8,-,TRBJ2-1,CASSPAGTYNEQFF,TGTGCCAGCAGCCCCGCCGGGACCTACAATGAGCAGTTCTTC
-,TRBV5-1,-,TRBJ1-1,CASSLPSSYNTEAFF,TGCGCCAGCAGCTTGCCGTCCAGTTATAACACTGAAGCTTTCTTT
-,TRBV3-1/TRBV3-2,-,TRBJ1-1,CASSQENRETEAFF,TGTGCCAGCAGCCAAGAAAACCGAGAAACTGAAGCTTTCTTT
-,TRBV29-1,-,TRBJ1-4,CSVIGPNEKLFF,TGCAGCGTTATCGGTCCTAATGAAAAACTGTTTTTT
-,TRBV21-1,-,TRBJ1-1,CASIRDSERLNTEAFF,TGTGCCAGCATCCGGGACAGCGAACGCCTGAACACTGAAGCTTTCTTT
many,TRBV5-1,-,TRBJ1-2,CASSLLLGPFDGYTF,TGCGCCAGCAGCTTGCTCCTAGGTCCTTTTGATGGCTACACCTTC
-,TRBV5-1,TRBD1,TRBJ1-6,CASSPGQARAADSPLHF,TGCGCCAGCAGCCCGGGACAGGCCAGGGCCGCCGATTCACCCCTCCACTTT
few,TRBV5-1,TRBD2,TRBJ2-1,CASSLNLAGGTTNEQFF,TGCGCCAGCAGCTTGAATCTAGCGGGGGGTACCACCAATGAGCAGTTCTTC
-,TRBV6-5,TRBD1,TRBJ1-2,CASSPGTVLNYGYTF,TGTGCCAGCAGTCCCGGGACAGTGCTTAACTATGGCTACACCTTC
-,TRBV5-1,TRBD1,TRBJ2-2,CASSLAAGGVGELFF,TGCGCCAGCAGCTTGGCGGCAGGGGGAGTCGGGGAGCTGTTTTTT
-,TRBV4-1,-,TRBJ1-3,CASSPPHRTSGNTIYF,TGCGCCAGCAGCCCCCCCCACAGGACCTCTGGAAACACCATATATTTT
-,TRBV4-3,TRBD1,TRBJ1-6,CASSQVRGTGGSPLHF,TGCGCCAGCAGCCAAGTAAGGGGGACAGGGGGATCACCCCTCCACTTT
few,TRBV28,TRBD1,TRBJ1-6,CASRLQGLENSPLHF,TGTGCCAGCAGGCTACAGGGGTTGGAGAATTCACCCCTCCACTTT
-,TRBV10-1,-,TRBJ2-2,CASREQVNTGELFF,TGCGCCAGCAGGGAACAGGTGAACACCGGGGAGCTGTTTTTT
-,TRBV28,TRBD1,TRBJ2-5,CASKRDRGLRAQYF,TGTGCCAGCAAGCGGGACAGGGGGCTCCGGGCCCAGTACTTC
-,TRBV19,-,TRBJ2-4,CASSTGLTKNIQYF,TGTGCCAGTAGTACCGGGTTGACCAAAAACATTCAGTACTTC
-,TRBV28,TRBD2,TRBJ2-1,CASSAHRLAGGFYEQFF,TGTGCCAGCAGTGCCCACCGACTAGCGGGGGGGTTCTATGAGCAGTTCTTC
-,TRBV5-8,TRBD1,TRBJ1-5,CASSGGQGALGNQPQHF,TGTGCCAGCAGCGGCGGGCAGGGGGCCCTAGGCAATCAGCCCCAGCATTTT
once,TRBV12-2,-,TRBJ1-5,CASRFFGDSEDQPQHF,TGTGCAAGTCGCTTTTTCGGGGACAGTGAGGATCAGCCCCAGCATTTT
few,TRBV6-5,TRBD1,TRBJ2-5,CASSYSWTGQQETQYF,TGTGCCAGCAGTTACTCATGGACAGGGCAACAAGAGACCCAGTACTTC
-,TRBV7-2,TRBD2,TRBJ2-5,CASSLGLAGGTETQYF,TGTGCCAGCAGCTTAGGACTAGCGGGGGGCACTGAGACCCAGTACTTC
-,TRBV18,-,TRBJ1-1,CASSPPGGGTEAFF,TGTGCCAGCTCACCACCGGGAGGGGGCACTGAAGCTTTCTTT
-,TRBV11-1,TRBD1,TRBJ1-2,CASSLQQGARDGYTF,TGTGCCAGCAGCTTACAACAGGGGGCGCGGGATGGCTACACCTTC
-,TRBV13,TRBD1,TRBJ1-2,CASSSGQAFYGYTF,TGTGCCAGCAGCTCCGGACAGGCGTTCTATGGCTACACCTTC
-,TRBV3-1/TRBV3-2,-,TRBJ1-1,CASSRNRVMNTEAFF,TGTGCCAGCAGCCGGAACAGGGTCATGAACACTGAAGCTTTCTTT
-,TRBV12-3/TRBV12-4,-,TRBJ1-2,CASSIDGDYGYTF,TGTGCCAGCAGCATCGACGGAGACTATGGCTACACCTTC